This T cell receptor (beta chain) was captured in a study of blood T cell repertoires in COVID-19. Trimming removed 5 bases at V and 2 bases at J, with 9 bases between. This CDR3 spans 13 amino acids. Authors' analysis steps: Amplification of reference gene primers was used by the study to estimate nucleated cell counts. TCRdb's copy holds only in-frame clones and misses some; the assay was immunoSEQ multiplex PCR. V and J calls and clone size are as listed in that table; D and trimming were resolved from the DNA. The table lists around 95,000 clones, approximately 86% of them singletons. This sequence joins TRBV12-3 or TRBV12-4 and TRBJ1-1; D may be TRBD1 (5 bases). Sequenced material: peripheral blood. The source of this sequence is a human donor in a cohort sampled during active COVID-19. CDR3 nucleotide sequence: TGTGCCAGCAGTCTCGACAGTAACACTGAAGCTTTCTTT. This translates into CASSLDSNTEAFF.